The clone carrying this TCR beta chain has just a few counts. Its antigen is unknown. The CDR3 totals 18 residues. The V gene end was trimmed by 5 bases and the J gene end by 4 bases; junction bases not matched to a gene: 18. Germline V CDR1 and CDR2: LNHDA, SQIVND (reference sequence). The data were taken from a study of somatic mutations in cytotoxic T cells in rheumatoid arthritis. Looking at the study overall: Peripheral blood samples of approximately 30 ml EDTA were taken from patients directly after diagnosis and before treatment. The researchers flow-sorted some T-cell populations stained with V beta antibodies and got nearly 100% purity, and these included V beta1+ cells sequenced for TCRB.

TCRdb keeps only in-frame clones here, not all; method: immunoSEQ multiplex PCR. The data show roughly 10,000 clones, around four fifths seen once. Study observations and caveats: No correction for multiple comparisons was applied to the slight TRBV07 underrepresentation in rheumatoid arthritis patients. In about an eighth of the 65 patients, the largest CD8+ clone exceeded 20% of CD8+ cells.

The clonotype comes from an adult with rheumatoid arthritis. Input material: CD8+ T cells sorted from blood. The gene calls are TRBV19 and TRBJ1-1; TRBD1 matches 8 bases. CDR3 nucleotide sequence: TGTGCCAGTAGTCGGACTCGGGACAGGATTCATGAGAGCACTGAAGCTTTCTTT. Protein sequence: CASSRTRDRIHESTEAFF.